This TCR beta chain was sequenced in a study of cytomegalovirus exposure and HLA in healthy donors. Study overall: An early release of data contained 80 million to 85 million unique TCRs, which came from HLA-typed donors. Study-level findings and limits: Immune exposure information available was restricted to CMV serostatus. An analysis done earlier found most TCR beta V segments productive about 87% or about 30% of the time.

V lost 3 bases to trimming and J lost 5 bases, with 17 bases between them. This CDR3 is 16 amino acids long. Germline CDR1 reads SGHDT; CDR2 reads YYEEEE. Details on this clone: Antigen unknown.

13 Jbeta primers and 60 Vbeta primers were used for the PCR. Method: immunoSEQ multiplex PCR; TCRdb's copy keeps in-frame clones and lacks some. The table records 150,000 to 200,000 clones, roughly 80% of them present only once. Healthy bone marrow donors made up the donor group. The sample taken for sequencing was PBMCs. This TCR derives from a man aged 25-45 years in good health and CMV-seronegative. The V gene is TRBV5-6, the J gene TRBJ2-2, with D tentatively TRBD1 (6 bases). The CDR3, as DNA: TGTGCCAGCAGCTCCACAGGGATTAGTACGACCGGGGAGCTGTTTTTT. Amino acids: CASSSTGISTTGELFF.